This T cell receptor (beta chain) was recovered during a study of CD8 T cells in ankylosing spondylitis. General study results and limits: Disease-linked clones reportedly showed significant enrichment in matched ankylosing spondylitis synovial fluid.

TCRdb reanalysed the 5' RACE reads using MiXCR and keeps one entry per CDR3 protein. Here the sample spans about 240,000 distinct CDR3 sequences, around 8% being singletons. The table lists this clonotype with many counts. The target antigen is unknown. The receptor was derived from a female donor with ankylosing spondylitis or in good health (not recorded which). Source material: blood, either unsorted or a sorted T cell fraction (not recorded which).

Here the CDR3 DNA reads TGTGCCAGCAGCCAAACGTTGACAGGGGGCAAGGAAGCTTTCTTT. This encodes CASSQTLTGGKEAFF. The chain carries TRBV4-2 and TRBJ1-1, with 10 bases lining up with TRBD1. The CDR3 length is 15 residues. The germline gives CDR1 LGHNA, CDR2 YNFKEQ. Germline trimming cut 2 bases from V and 8 bases from J; bases unmatched to any gene: 8.